These 2 T cell receptor beta chains share one sample of origin, sequenced in a study of beta chain features in type 1 diabetes. All of the isolated RNA was reverse transcribed, so expressed TCRB transcripts were sequenced. Measured with immunoSEQ multiplex PCR; TCRdb has only the in-frame clones, and not every one. This sample has roughly 300,000 clones, with roughly 15% found just once. What was sequenced was central memory CD4+ T cells from blood. The receptors were sampled from a young man in good health.

The sample holds a few counts of this clone. Here the CDR3 DNA reads TGTGCCAGTAGTATTACTAGCGGGAGTAGGAATGAGCAGTTCTTC. Translated, it gives CASSITSGSRNEQFF. This chain connects TRBV19 to TRBJ2-1; TRBD2 matches at 11 bases. V lost 3 bases and J lost 7; bases outside the gene matches: 5. Germline assignment: CDR1 LNHDA and CDR2 SQIVND (reference sequence). This CDR3 region has 15 residues.

The chain links TRBV7-9 to TRBJ2-5; 12 bases align to TRBD2. Germline V gene data show CDR1 as SEHNR and CDR2 as FQNEAQ (reference sequence). The CDR3 covers 14 residues. V trimming: 3 bases; J trimming: 4 bases; junction bases outside the gene matches: 0. In DNA, the CDR3 is TGTGCCAGCAGCTTGGGACTAGCGGGAGAGACCCAGTACTTC. Its protein is CASSLGLAGETQYF.